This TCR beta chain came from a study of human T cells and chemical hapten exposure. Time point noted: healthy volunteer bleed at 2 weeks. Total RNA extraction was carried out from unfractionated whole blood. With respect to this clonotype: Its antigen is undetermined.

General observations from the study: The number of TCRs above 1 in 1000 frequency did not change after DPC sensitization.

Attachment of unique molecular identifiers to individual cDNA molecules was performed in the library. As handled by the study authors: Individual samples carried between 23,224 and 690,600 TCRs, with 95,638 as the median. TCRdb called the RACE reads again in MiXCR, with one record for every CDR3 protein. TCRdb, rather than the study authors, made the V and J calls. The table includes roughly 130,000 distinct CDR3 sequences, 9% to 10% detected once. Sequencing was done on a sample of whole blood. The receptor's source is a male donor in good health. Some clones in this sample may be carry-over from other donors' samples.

CDR3: CASGLVPYEQYF. The CDR3 DNA follows: TGTGCTAGTGGTTTGGTACCCTACGAGCAGTACTTC. V and J are TRBV12-5 and TRBJ2-7; no reliable D call. The CDR3 consists of 12 residues. V shed 0 bases and J shed 2 bases, with 2 bases lying between them. Germline CDR1 LGHNT, CDR2 FRNRAP.